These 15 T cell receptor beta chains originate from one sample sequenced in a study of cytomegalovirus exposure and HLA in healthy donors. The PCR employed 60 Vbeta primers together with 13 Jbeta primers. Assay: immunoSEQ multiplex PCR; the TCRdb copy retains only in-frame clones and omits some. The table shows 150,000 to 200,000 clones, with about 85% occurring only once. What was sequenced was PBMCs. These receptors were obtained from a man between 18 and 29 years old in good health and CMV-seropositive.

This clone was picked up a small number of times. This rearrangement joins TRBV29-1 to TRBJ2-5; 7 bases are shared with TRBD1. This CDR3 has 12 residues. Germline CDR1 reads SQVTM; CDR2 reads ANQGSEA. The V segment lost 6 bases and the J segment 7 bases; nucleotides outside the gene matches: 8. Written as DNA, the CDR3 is TGCAGCGTCCGTGGACAGGACGGGACCCAGTACTTC. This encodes CSVRGQDGTQYF.

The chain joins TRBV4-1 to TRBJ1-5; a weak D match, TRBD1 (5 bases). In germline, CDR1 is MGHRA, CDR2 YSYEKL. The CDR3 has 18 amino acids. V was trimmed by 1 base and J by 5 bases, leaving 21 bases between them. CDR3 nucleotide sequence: TGCGCCAGCAGCCAAGGAAGCCTACGGGCAGGGTTATATCAGCCCCAGCATTTT. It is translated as CASSQGSLRAGLYQPQHF.

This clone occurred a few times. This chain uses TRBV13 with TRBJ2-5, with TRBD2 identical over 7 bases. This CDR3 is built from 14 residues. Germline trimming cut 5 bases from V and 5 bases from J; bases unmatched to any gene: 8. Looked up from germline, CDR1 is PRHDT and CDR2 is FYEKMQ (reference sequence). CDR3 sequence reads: CASSHERGRETQYF. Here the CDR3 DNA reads TGTGCCAGCAGCCATGAGCGGGGTCGGGAGACCCAGTACTTC.

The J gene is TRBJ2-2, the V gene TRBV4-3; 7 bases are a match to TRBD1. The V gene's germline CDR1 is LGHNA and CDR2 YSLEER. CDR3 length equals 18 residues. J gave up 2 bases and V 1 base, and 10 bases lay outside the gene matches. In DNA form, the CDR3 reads TGCGCCAGCAGCCAAGGGCCGACAGGGCCAACCAACACCGGGGAGCTGTTTTTT. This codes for CASSQGPTGPTNTGELFF.

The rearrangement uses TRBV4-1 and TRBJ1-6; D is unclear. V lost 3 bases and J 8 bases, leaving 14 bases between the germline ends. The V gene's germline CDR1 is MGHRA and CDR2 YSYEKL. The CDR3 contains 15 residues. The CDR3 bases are TGCGCCAGCAGCCAGACGGGGTCCGTTGATTCACCCCTCCACTTT. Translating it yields CASSQTGSVDSPLHF.

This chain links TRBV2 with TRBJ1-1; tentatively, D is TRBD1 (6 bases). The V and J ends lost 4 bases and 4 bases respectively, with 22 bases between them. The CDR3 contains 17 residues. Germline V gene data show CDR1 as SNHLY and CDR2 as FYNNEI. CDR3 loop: CASSVPLPGVPSTEAFF. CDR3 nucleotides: TGTGCCAGCAGTGTGCCCCTGCCAGGGGTCCCTAGCACTGAAGCTTTCTTT.

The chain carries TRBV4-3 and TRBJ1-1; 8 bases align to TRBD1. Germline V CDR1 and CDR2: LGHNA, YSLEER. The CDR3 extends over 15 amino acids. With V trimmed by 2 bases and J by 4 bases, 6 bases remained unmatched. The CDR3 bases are TGCGCCAGCAGCCAATGCAGGGGGCCGGGCACTGAAGCTTTCTTT. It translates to CASSQCRGPGTEAFF.

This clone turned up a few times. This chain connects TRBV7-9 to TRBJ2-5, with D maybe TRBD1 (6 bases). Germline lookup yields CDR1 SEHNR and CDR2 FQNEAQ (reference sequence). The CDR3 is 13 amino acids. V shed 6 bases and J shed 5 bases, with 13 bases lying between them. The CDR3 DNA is TGTGCCAGCAGTCTTTCAGGGGACGAGACCCAGTACTTC. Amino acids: CASSLSGDETQYF.

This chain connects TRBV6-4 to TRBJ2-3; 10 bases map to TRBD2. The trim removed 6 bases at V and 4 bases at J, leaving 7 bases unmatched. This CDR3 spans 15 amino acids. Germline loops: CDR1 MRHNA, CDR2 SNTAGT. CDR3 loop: CASSPGLASADTQYF. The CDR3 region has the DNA TGTGCCAGCAGCCCGGGACTAGCGTCGGCAGATACGCAGTATTTT.

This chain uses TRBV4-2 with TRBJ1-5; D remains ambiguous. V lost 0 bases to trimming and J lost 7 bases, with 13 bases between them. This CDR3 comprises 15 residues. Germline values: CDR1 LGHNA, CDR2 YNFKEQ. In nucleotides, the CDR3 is TGTGCCAGCAGCCAAGAAAGCGGGATTAACCAGCCCCAGCATTTT. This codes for CASSQESGINQPQHF.

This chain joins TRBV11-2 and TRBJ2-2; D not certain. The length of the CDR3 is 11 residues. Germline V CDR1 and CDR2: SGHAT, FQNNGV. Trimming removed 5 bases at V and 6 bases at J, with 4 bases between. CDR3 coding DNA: TGTGCCAGCAGCCCCTCCGGGGAGCTGTTTTTT. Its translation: CASSPSGELFF.

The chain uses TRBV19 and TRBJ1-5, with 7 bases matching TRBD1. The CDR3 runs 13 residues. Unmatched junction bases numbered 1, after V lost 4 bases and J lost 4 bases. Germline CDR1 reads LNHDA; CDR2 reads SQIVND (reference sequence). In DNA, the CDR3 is TGTGCCAGTAGTACGGACAGGAATCAGCCCCAGCATTTT. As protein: CASSTDRNQPQHF.

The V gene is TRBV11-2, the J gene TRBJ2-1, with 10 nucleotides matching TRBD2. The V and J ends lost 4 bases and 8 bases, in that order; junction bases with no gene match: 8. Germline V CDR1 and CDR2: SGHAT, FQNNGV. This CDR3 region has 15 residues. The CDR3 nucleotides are TGTGCCAGCAGCTCAAGCGGGGGGGCCGTGGATGAGCAGTTCTTC. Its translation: CASSSSGGAVDEQFF.

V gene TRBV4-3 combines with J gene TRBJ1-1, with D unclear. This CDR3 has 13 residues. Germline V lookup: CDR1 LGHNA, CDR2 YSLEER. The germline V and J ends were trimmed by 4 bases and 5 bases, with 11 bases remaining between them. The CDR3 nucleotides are TGCGCCAGCAGCCGAGCTGGTGGTACTGAAGCTTTCTTT. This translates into CASSRAGGTEAFF.

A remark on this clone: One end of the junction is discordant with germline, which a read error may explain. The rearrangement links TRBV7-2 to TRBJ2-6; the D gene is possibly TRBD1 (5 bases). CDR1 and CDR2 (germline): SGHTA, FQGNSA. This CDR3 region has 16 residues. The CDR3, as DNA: TGTGCCAGCAGCATCAGGCCGACCTCTGGGGCCAACGGCCTGACTTTC. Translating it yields CASSIRPTSGANGLTF.